This T cell receptor (beta chain) was obtained from a study of blood T cells in healthy people across ages (dated by TCRdb to about 2015). Some background on the complete study: In model experiments, template switching captured roughly one uniquely barcoded TCR beta cDNA molecule for every two T cells. To avoid experimental bias, donors of different ages were spread randomly across the sequencing lanes. The study analyzed two additional independent replicas of 1 million unique cDNA reads from the same blood draw for two donors, one aged 18 to 29 and one aged 80 or older. The donors were split into four age groups: young (average 16 years), middle-aged (about 40), aged (roughly 65) and long-lived (approximately 89). Age-related changes in TCR beta repertoire diversity were measured in the study by deep sequencing normalized with unique cDNA molecular identifiers.

The junction shows trimming of 5 bases on V and 4 bases on J, plus 26 bases between the germline ends. Taken from cysteine to phenylalanine, the CDR3 has 18 residues. The only DNA kept is the CDR3, 54 bases in frame from the first base. According to the germline V gene (reference sequence), CDR1 reads SEHNR and CDR2 reads FQNEAQ. For this clonotype: The antigen this receptor binds is unknown. One base away there is no much larger clone; base qualities are not given.

Overall study outcomes, separate from this receptor: Because donor CMV infection status was unknown, age-related changes in expanded clonotypes were potentially confounded. Observed TCR beta diversity per million T cells fell roughly linearly with age, and a significant reduction was already apparent by age around 36. A strong correlation was found between observed TCR beta diversity and the percentage of naive T cells measured by flow cytometry. Compared with the aged group, the long-lived group had more naive CD4+ T cells, fewer expanded clones and increased TCR diversity, a pattern suggesting age selection. Since profiling was done on bulk unsorted PBMCs, naive and antigen-experienced compartments could not be conclusively compared. Estimates of total diversity from one million sequenced T cells were regarded as lower bounds and underestimates.

Systemically healthy Caucasian individuals from Russia, 35 to 40 in total and aged roughly 6 to 100 years, were included as donors. Each donor gave around 9 milliliters of peripheral blood, collected into EDTA-treated Vacutainer tubes. Ficoll-Paque density-gradient centrifugation was used to isolate PBMCs, with at least 6 million per sample. Total RNA, at least 5.5 micrograms per sample, was extracted from PBMCs with Trizol reagent. For every donor, flow cytometry on a PBMC aliquot measured the percentage of naive CD45RAhigh/CD27high T cells. The library was prepared using 5' RACE. The sequencing machine was an Illumina HiSeq 2500. The second PCR ran for about 6 to 11 cycles and used a J-beta primer mix along with a sample-barcoded 5' primer. Each TCR beta cDNA molecule received a unique molecular identifier from a template-switch 5' adaptor carrying 12 random nucleotides. Each sample yielded at least 2.5 million CDR3-containing paired-end reads. First-strand cDNA was synthesized from all RNA with the Mint cDNA synthesis kit, primed by a TRBC-specific oligonucleotide. All cDNA was treated with uracil-DNA glycosylase and then went through a first 18-cycle PCR with the universal primers M1SS and BC2_uni_R. The study's own analysis went as follows. For normalization, 1 million high-quality reads were randomly selected from each sample, with every read carrying a distinct molecular identifier. Instead of being binned into consensus sequences, reads with shared molecular identifiers were discarded. MiTCR, with a Q25 quality threshold and the strictest error-elimination algorithm, was used for CDR3 identification, clonotype clustering and error correction. A nonparametric unseen species model using Euler transformation provided a lower-bound estimate of total TCR beta diversity. Clones were called with MiXCR by TCRdb after fastp trimmed the public reads at Q25, and only in-frame beta chains were retained. Rows with one shared CDR3 protein collapse into an entry with the most common genes and DNA. What appears here as the V and J calls and clone size reflects TCRdb's work, not the paper's. The sample table shows 800,000 to 950,000 distinct CDR3 sequences, and 40% to 60% are seen once. Of the sample, 13% falls within the top ten clones.

The chain joins TRBV7-9 to TRBJ1-2, and perhaps TRBD1 as D gene, on 5 matching bases. This TCR derives from a man aged 25-40 years in good health. The source material was blood. CDR3 region: CASSPHDGGSYLFYGYTF. The nucleotide sequence reads as follows: TGTGCCAGCAGCCCCCACGACGGGGGGAGTTATCTTTTCTATGGCTACACCTTC.